One sample yielded the 26 T cell receptor beta chains listed below, sequenced in a study of blood T cell repertoires in COVID-19. Assay used: immunoSEQ multiplex PCR; TCRdb lists only in-frame clones, some missing. The sample has about 110,000 clones, 89% seen once. Sequencing used peripheral blood. These receptors all stem from a man between 35 and 55 years old with active or convalescent COVID-19.

The table lists this clone with a count of one. V gene TRBV28 combines with J gene TRBJ2-3, with 7 bases that match TRBD2. This CDR3 is 16 amino acids long. With V trimmed by 1 base and J by 4 bases, 8 bases remained unmatched. Germline V lookup: CDR1 MDHEN, CDR2 SYDVKM. CDR3 bases: TGTGCCAGCAGTTTATTTAGGGCGGGAGTCCCAGATACGCAGTATTTT. Translated, it gives CASSLFRAGVPDTQYF.

The chain couples TRBV15 to TRBJ2-7; D is perhaps TRBD2 (7 bases). With 4 bases removed from V and 4 bases from J, the gap between germline ends came to 8 bases. Germline CDR1 and CDR2: LNHNV and YYDKDF (reference sequence). The CDR3 totals 12 residues. The CDR3, as DNA: TGTGCCACCAGCAAGGGGGGGTACGAGCAGTACTTC. As protein: CATSKGGYEQYF.

The CDR3 loop is CASRPGPGQAGNTIYF. The CDR3 nucleotides read TGTGCCAGCAGACCAGGACCGGGACAGGCTGGAAACACCATATATTTT. J is TRBJ1-3 and V is TRBV27, with TRBD1 matching over 8 bases. CDR1 and CDR2 (germline): MNHEY, SMNVEV (reference sequence). This CDR3 region has 16 residues. Germline trimming cut 6 bases from V and 2 bases from J; bases unmatched to any gene: 9.

DNA of the CDR3: TGTGCCAGCAGGCCTAGCCCGAACACCGGGGAGCTGTTTTTT. As protein: CASRPSPNTGELFF. The J gene is TRBJ2-2, the V gene TRBV6-4; D perhaps matches TRBD2 (5 bases). The CDR3 consists of 14 residues. CDR1 and CDR2 from the germline V gene are MRHNA and SNTAGT. V shed 6 bases and J shed 0 bases, with 8 bases lying between them.

The chain links TRBV28 to TRBJ1-6, with TRBD1 matching 10 bases. J was trimmed by 5 bases and V by 6 bases; bases with no gene match: 7. Germline CDR1 reads MDHEN; CDR2 reads SYDVKM. The CDR3 runs to 16 residues. CDR3 nucleotide sequence: TGTGCCAGCAGAACCGGACAGGGGGTTAATAATTCACCCCTCCACTTT. As protein: CASRTGQGVNNSPLHF.

The chain is built from TRBV7-2 and TRBJ2-7, with TRBD1 matching 9 bases. The germline CDR1 and CDR2 sequences are SGHTA and FQGNSA. The CDR3 length is 14 residues. The V gene end was trimmed by 7 bases and the J gene end by 0 bases; junction bases not matched to a gene: 4. CDR3 region: CASTPTGGSYEQYF. The CDR3, as DNA: TGTGCCAGCACCCCGACAGGGGGCTCCTACGAGCAGTACTTC.

The V and J genes are TRBV27 and TRBJ1-2; TRBD1 agrees at 7 bases. The CDR3 contains 14 residues. V was pared by 2 bases and J by 2 bases, with 2 bases of the junction left unmatched. Germline V gene sequence: CDR1 MNHEY, CDR2 SMNVEV (reference sequence). CDR3 region: CASSLVGQNYGYTF. As DNA, the CDR3 is TGTGCCAGCAGTTTAGTGGGACAGAACTATGGCTACACCTTC.

This clone was seen a single time. The V gene is TRBV7-2, the J gene TRBJ2-4; D unclear. Germline assignment: CDR1 SGHTA and CDR2 FQGNSA. Between the trimmed V and J ends, which lost 5 bases and 9 bases, there was a span of 14 bases. CDR3 length: 13 amino acids. CDR3 sequence reads: CASSPTPGGIQYF. The CDR3 region has the DNA TGTGCCAGCAGCCCCACCCCGGGTGGCATTCAGTACTTC.

This clone has only one observation. The rearrangement uses TRBV30 and TRBJ1-2; unclear D gene. CDR1 is GTSNPN, CDR2 SVGIG, per germline (reference sequence). The length of the CDR3 is 11 residues. V gave up 2 bases and J gave up 13 bases, with 14 bases separating them. The CDR3 DNA reads as TGTGCCTGGAGTCGCGGGGTAACTGGCACCTTC. Its protein product is CAWSRGVTGTF.

The chain is built from TRBV19 and TRBJ2-2; TRBD1 might be the D (6 bases). V was trimmed by 2 bases and J by 8 bases, leaving 12 bases between them. Per the germline V gene, CDR1 is LNHDA and CDR2 is SQIVND (reference sequence). CDR3 length: 14 amino acids. The CDR3 protein is CASSISGAGGELFF. The CDR3 DNA sequence: TGTGCCAGTAGTATATCAGGGGCCGGTGGGGAGCTGTTTTTT.

The V gene is TRBV20-1, the J gene TRBJ2-1; TRBD2 matches 8 bases. The V gene's germline CDR1 is DFQATT and CDR2 SNEGSKA (reference sequence). With 3 bases clipped from V and 3 bases from J, the junction kept 4 bases outside the gene matches. The CDR3 has 14 residues. CDR3 loop: CSASSGLVYNEQFF. DNA of the CDR3: TGCAGTGCTAGTTCGGGACTAGTCTACAATGAGCAGTTCTTC.

A note on this clone: Other nucleotide sequences from this sample produce the same CDR3. The genes are TRBV27 and TRBJ2-1; 8 positions match TRBD2. Germline CDR1 MNHEY, CDR2 SMNVEV (reference sequence). The length of the CDR3 is 15 residues. V shed 5 bases and J 0 bases; nucleotides not matched to a gene: 3. CDR3 bases: TGTGCCAGCAGTCCGAGCGGGAGCTCCTACAATGAGCAGTTCTTC. Its translation: CASSPSGSSYNEQFF.

In its sample, this clone is medium-sized (0.01 to 0.1%). The chain is built from TRBV27 and TRBJ1-6; D is undetermined. The V end was cut by 7 bases, the J end by 0 bases, with 10 bases between. The CDR3 covers 15 residues. Germline lookup yields CDR1 MNHEY and CDR2 SMNVEV (reference sequence). CDR3 DNA: TGTGCCAGCACCCTACAGAGCTCCTATAATTCACCCCTCCACTTT. This sequence encodes CASTLQSSYNSPLHF.

This clone was recorded once. This chain links TRBV7-3 with TRBJ2-7, with 7 nucleotides matching TRBD2. The J segment lost 2 bases and the V segment lost 1 base, leaving 8 bases of the junction unmatched. Germline V gene lookup returns CDR1 SGHTA and CDR2 FQGTGA. The CDR3 sequence is 16 residues long. The DNA of the CDR3 is TGTGCCAGCAGCTTAATGTCGGGGGGTTATCCCTACGAGCAGTACTTC. Translation: CASSLMSGGYPYEQYF.

The DNA of the CDR3 is TGTGCCAGCAGTTTATCGGGAGCCCAGCAGTTCTTC. Translating gives CASSLSGAQQFF. This chain connects TRBV28 to TRBJ2-1; D is perhaps TRBD2 (6 bases). V was shortened by 1 base and J by 11 bases, with 9 bases between the two germline ends. The V gene's germline CDR1 is MDHEN and CDR2 SYDVKM. The CDR3 length is 12 residues.

A few counts support this clone. J is TRBJ1-6 and V is TRBV10-2, with no clear D. The CDR3 has 14 amino acids. Germline CDR1 WSHSY, CDR2 SAAADI. With 8 bases removed from V and 5 bases from J, the gap between germline ends came to 13 bases. The CDR3 sequence: CASSSSGDNSPLHF. Here the CDR3 DNA reads TGCGCCAGCTCCTCCTCCGGGGATAATTCACCCCTCCACTTT.

The chain uses TRBV9 and TRBJ1-6; D is undetermined. Germline CDR1 and CDR2: SGDLS and YYNGEE. The CDR3 runs 12 residues. Trimming pared 4 bases from V and 10 bases from J, leaving 9 bases between. CDR3 amino acids: CASSPTRSPLHF. The DNA of the CDR3 is TGTGCCAGCAGCCCGACGCGGTCACCCCTCCACTTT.

The chain recombines TRBV28 with TRBJ2-3, with TRBD2 identical over 12 bases. V was clipped by 5 bases and J by 1 base; unmatched bases: 7. Per the germline V gene, CDR1 is MDHEN and CDR2 is SYDVKM. The CDR3 is made up of 17 amino acids. CDR3 coding DNA: TGTGCCAGCAGTCCCAGACTAGCGGGGGCGGGCACAGATACGCAGTATTTT. Residues: CASSPRLAGAGTDTQYF.

The chain combines TRBV28 with TRBJ1-1, with 7 positions matching TRBD1. Germline assignment: CDR1 MDHEN and CDR2 SYDVKM. The CDR3 covers 11 residues. Trimming cost V 8 bases and J 12 bases; bases outside gene matches: 9. Here the CDR3 DNA reads TGTGCCAGCGTTTCGTCACAGGGGACTTTCTTT. Translation: CASVSSQGTFF.

This clone has just a few counts. V and J are TRBV7-2 and TRBJ1-6; D gene unclear. Per the germline V gene, CDR1 is SGHTA and CDR2 is FQGNSA. The V end lost 3 bases, the J end lost 10 bases, and 13 bases lay between the germline ends. The CDR3 runs 14 residues. CDR3 bases: TGTGCCAGCAGCTTTGACAAGGCGACCTCACCCCTCCACTTT. Translating gives CASSFDKATSPLHF.

This clone was picked up a small number of times. This rearrangement joins TRBV30 to TRBJ1-2; D possibly corresponds to TRBD1 (6 bases). Germline V gives CDR1 GTSNPN, CDR2 SVGIG (reference sequence). V was clipped by 2 bases and J by 8 bases, with 12 bases between them. The CDR3 spans 12 residues. CDR3 amino acids: CAWSRQAGGYTF. Here the CDR3 DNA reads TGTGCCTGGAGTCGACAGGCAGGCGGCTACACCTTC.

Remarks on this clone: Other DNA sequences in this sample translate to the same CDR3. V gene TRBV4-3 combines with J gene TRBJ2-7; D gene unclear. Germline assignment: CDR1 LGHNA and CDR2 YSLEER. The CDR3 is 13 amino acids. Trimming removed 0 bases at V and 4 bases at J, with 7 bases between. CDR3 protein: CASSQDRGYEQYF. CDR3 bases: TGCGCCAGCAGCCAAGATCGAGGTTACGAGCAGTACTTC.

The rearrangement links TRBV5-1 to TRBJ2-3; 8 positions match TRBD1. J lost 4 bases, V lost 0 bases, and 4 bases had no gene match. The CDR3 length is 15 residues. The germline gives CDR1 SGHRS, CDR2 YFSETQ. CDR3 nucleotides: TGCGCCAGCAGCTTGGCCGGACAGGGATCAGATACGCAGTATTTT. The encoded protein is CASSLAGQGSDTQYF.

V is TRBV4-1 and J is TRBJ2-1; possibly TRBD1 for D (6 bases). Trimming pared 4 bases from V and 12 bases from J, leaving 16 bases between. The germline gives CDR1 MGHRA, CDR2 YSYEKL. This CDR3 is built from 13 residues. The CDR3 region has the DNA TGCGCCAGCAGCCGGGAAGGGGGAACCGCGCAGTTCTTC. Amino acid sequence: CASSREGGTAQFF.

Only one count was recorded for this clone. The V call is TRBV29-1, the J call TRBJ2-3, with no clear D. V was clipped by 0 bases and J by 1 base, with 17 bases between them. The CDR3 is 17 residues long. The germline gives CDR1 SQVTM, CDR2 ANQGSEA. CDR3 nucleotide sequence: TGCAGCGTTGAAGATCCCATGACCCTAGAGGGCACAGATACGCAGTATTTT. Protein: CSVEDPMTLEGTDTQYF.

V is TRBV3-1 (or the pseudogene TRBV3-2) and J is TRBJ1-5, with D hard to call. CDR1 is LGHDT, CDR2 YNNKEL, per germline (reference sequence). The CDR3 is 13 residues long. Trimming removed 1 base at V and 4 bases at J, with 5 bases between. As DNA, the CDR3 is TGTGCCAGCAGCCAAGGGACTAATCAGCCCCAGCATTTT. Its protein product is CASSQGTNQPQHF.